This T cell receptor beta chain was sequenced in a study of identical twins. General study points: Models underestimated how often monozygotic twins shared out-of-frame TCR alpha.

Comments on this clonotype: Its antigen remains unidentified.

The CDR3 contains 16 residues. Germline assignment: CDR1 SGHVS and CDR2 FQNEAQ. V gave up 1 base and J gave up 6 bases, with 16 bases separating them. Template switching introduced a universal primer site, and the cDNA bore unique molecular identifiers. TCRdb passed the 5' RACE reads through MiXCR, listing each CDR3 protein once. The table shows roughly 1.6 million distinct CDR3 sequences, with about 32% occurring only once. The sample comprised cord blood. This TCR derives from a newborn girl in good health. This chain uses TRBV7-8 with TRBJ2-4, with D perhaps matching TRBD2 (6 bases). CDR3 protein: CASSLGGTGRGNIQYF. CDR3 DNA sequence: TGTGCCAGCAGCTTAGGAGGGACTGGACGGGGAAACATTCAGTACTTC.